This T cell receptor beta chain was captured in a study of monozygotic twins with inflammatory bowel disease. Study-level points and caveats: Among the T cells, different subtypes could not be distinguished. For IBD patients, clonotypes shared with others were fewer than for healthy twins, especially with disease activity.

With regard to this clonotype: Its matching antigen is unknown.

Germline assignment: CDR1 LGHDT and CDR2 YNNKEL (reference sequence). The CDR3 has 13 residues. Per individual sample, eight separate reactions were used to make cDNA. The UMIs carried a 6-nucleotide sample barcode, and they were added by template switching. TCRdb reprocessed the 5' RACE reads, with one entry per CDR3 protein and no DNA. In all, the sample yields more than 300,000 distinct CDR3 sequences. Sequencing input: blood. This rearrangement joins TRBV3-1 to TRBJ2-5. This clonotype was obtained from a human donor with ulcerative colitis or Crohn's disease, or a healthy co-twin of an affected twin (not recorded which). The CDR3 sequence is CASSDRDQETQYF.